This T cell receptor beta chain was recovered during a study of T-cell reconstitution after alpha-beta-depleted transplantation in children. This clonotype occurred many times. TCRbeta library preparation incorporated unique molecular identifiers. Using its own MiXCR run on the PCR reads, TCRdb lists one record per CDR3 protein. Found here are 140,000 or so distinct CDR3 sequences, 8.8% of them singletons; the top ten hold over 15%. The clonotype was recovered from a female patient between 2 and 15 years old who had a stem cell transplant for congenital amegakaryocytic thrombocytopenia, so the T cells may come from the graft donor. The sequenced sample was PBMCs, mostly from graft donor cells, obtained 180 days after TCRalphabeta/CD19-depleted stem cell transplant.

The CDR3 is CASSQGGTANTEAFF. As DNA, the CDR3 is TGCGCCAGCAGCCAAGGGGGGACAGCGAACACTGAAGCTTTCTTT. The chain carries TRBV4-3 and TRBJ1-1; 7 nucleotides agree with TRBD1. From germline, CDR1 is LGHNA and CDR2 YSLEER. The V segment lost 1 base and the J segment 1 base; nucleotides outside the gene matches: 3. This CDR3 is 15 amino acids long.